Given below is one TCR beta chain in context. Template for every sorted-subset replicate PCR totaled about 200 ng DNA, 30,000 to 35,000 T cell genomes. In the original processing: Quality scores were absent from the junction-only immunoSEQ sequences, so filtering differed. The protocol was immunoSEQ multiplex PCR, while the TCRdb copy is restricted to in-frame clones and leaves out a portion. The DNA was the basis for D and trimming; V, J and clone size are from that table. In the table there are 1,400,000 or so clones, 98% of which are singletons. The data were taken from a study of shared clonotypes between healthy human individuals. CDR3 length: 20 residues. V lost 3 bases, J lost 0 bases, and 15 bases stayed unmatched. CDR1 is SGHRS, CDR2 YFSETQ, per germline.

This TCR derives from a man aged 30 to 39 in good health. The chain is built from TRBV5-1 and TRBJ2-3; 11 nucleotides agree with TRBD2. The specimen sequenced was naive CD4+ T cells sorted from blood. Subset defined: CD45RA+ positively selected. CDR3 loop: CASSYARAGASGRSTDTQYF. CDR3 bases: TGCGCCAGCAGCTATGCTCGGGCAGGGGCTAGCGGGAGGAGCACAGATACGCAGTATTTT.